This passage covers 5 T cell receptor beta chains from one sample sequenced in a study of T cells in Graves' hyperthyroidism and ophthalmopathy. The source material, RNA transcripts, was used to amplify TCR beta CDR3 regions. RT-PCR in the first round (using the HTBI primer set) targeted the TCR CDR3. TCRdb reanalysed the multiplex PCR reads using MiXCR and keeps one entry per CDR3 protein. The sample yields about 500,000 distinct CDR3 sequences, approximately 15% seen once. Sequencing input: blood. The receptors stem from a woman aged 18-29 years with Graves' hyperthyroidism.

The chain employs TRBV6-5 and TRBJ1-2, with D perhaps TRBD1 (5 bases). V was shortened by 0 bases and J by 2 bases, with 16 bases between the two germline ends. The CDR3 is made up of 17 amino acids. Germline V gene sequence: CDR1 MNHEY, CDR2 SVGAGI. In nucleotides, the CDR3 is TGTGCCAGCAGTTACTCATTTGTGGTTTCAGGGAACTATGGCTACACCTTC. Translated: CASSYSFVVSGNYGYTF.

This clonotype has at least ten counts. The chain links TRBV12-3 or TRBV12-4 to TRBJ1-5; 10 nucleotides line up with TRBD1. The CDR3 covers 14 residues. V lost 6 bases to trimming and J lost 4 bases; unmatched junction nucleotides: 3. CDR3 amino acids: CASRRTGGNQPQHF. In DNA, the CDR3 is TGTGCCAGCAGACGGACAGGGGGGAATCAGCCCCAGCATTTT.

This clonotype was seen repeatedly, ten times or more. CDR3 amino acids: CATSDSTRALGQPQHF. CDR3 nucleotide sequence: TGTGCCACCAGTGATTCTACTCGAGCCTTAGGTCAGCCCCAGCATTTT. The chain uses TRBV24-1 and TRBJ1-5; no clear D. CDR3 size: 16 residues. CDR1 is KGHDR and CDR2 is SFDVKD in the germline V gene. Trimming shortened V by 2 bases and J by 6 bases, and 16 bases separated the two germline ends.

The sample holds many counts of this clonotype. The V and J genes are TRBV10-3 and TRBJ2-1; no clear D gene. Trimming took off 2 bases at V and 12 bases at J, with 11 bases between the two ends. The germline V gene has CDR1 ENHRY and CDR2 SYGVKD. This CDR3 is built from 12 residues. As DNA, the CDR3 is TGTGCCATCAGTGAGGCGGCCTATGGGCAGTTCTTC. It yields the protein CAISEAAYGQFF.

CDR3 DNA sequence: TGTGCCAGCGCGGGGGGGGACCCATATGGCTACACCTTC. It yields the protein CASAGGDPYGYTF. V is TRBV7-3 and J is TRBJ1-2; D is possibly TRBD1 (5 bases). Germline loops: CDR1 SGHTA, CDR2 FQGTGA. CDR3 length equals 13 residues. The germline V and J ends were trimmed by 8 bases and 5 bases, with 15 bases remaining between them.